Following are 15 T cell receptor beta chains from one sample sequenced in a study of blood T cell repertoires in COVID-19. This table comes from immunoSEQ multiplex PCR, and its TCRdb copy is limited to in-frame clones, with some not included. In the table there are roughly 40,000 clones, roughly 88% of which are singletons. The specimen sequenced was peripheral blood. These receptor sequences come from a woman aged 80 or older with acute or convalescent COVID-19.

The rearrangement joins TRBV19 to TRBJ2-1; D is unclear. With 5 bases removed from V and 2 bases from J, the gap between germline ends came to 7 bases. The CDR3 runs to 13 residues. Germline V gene sequence: CDR1 LNHDA, CDR2 SQIVND (reference sequence). CDR3 protein: CASSPDTYNEQFF. The CDR3 DNA follows: TGTGCCAGTAGTCCCGACACCTACAATGAGCAGTTCTTC.

This chain connects TRBV12-3 or TRBV12-4 to TRBJ1-2; possible D gene TRBD1, 5 bases. The CDR3 length is 12 residues. The V end lost 8 bases, the J end lost 4 bases, and 11 bases lay between the germline ends. The CDR3 reads CASGGVSYGYTF. The DNA of the CDR3 is TGTGCCAGCGGGGGGGTTTCCTATGGCTACACCTTC.

The J gene is TRBJ2-2, the V gene TRBV19, with TRBD2 identical over 13 bases. The V gene's germline CDR1 is LNHDA and CDR2 SQIVND (reference sequence). The CDR3 consists of 18 residues. J gave up 5 bases and V 2 bases, and 8 bases lay outside the gene matches. For the CDR3, the DNA is TGTGCCAGTAGTATACTCCCCGGGACTAGCGGGACGACCGGGGAGCTGTTTTTT. Translating it yields CASSILPGTSGTTGELFF.

This rearrangement joins TRBV29-1 to TRBJ1-1; D not resolved. Trimming took 1 base from V and 1 from J, leaving 7 bases between them. The CDR3 consists of 13 residues. Per the germline V gene, CDR1 is SQVTM and CDR2 is ANQGSEA. The CDR3 nucleotides are TGCAGCGTTGAAGGACACGAGAACACTGAAGCTTTCTTT. Translating gives CSVEGHENTEAFF.

The rearrangement joins TRBV24-1 to TRBJ2-2; 7 bases align to TRBD1. The CDR3 is 14 amino acids. V lost 7 bases, J lost 11 bases, and 12 bases stayed unmatched. Germline assignment: CDR1 KGHDR and CDR2 SFDVKD. As DNA, the CDR3 is TGTGCCACCAGGGGTGACAGGGACGCTCCCGAGCTGTTTTTT. This sequence encodes CATRGDRDAPELFF.

This clone was detected once. V usage is TRBV5-1 and J usage is TRBJ1-5; D is ambiguous. Germline CDR1 SGHRS, CDR2 YFSETQ. This CDR3 region has 13 residues. Trimming took off 0 bases at V and 6 bases at J, with 7 bases between the two ends. CDR3 protein: CASSLGESQPQHF. DNA for the CDR3: TGCGCCAGCAGCTTGGGTGAGTCTCAGCCCCAGCATTTT. Combining the CDR3 with reference TRBV5-1 and TRBJ1-5 gives the whole variable domain KAGVTQTPRYLIKTRGQQVTLSCSPISGHRSVSWYQQTPGQGLQFLFEYFSETQRNKGNFPGRFSGRQFSNSRSEMNVSTLELGDSALYLCASSLGESQPQHFGDGTRLSIL.

This chain joins TRBV5-1 and TRBJ2-5; 7 bases fit TRBD1. The ends lost 4 bases at V and 5 bases at J; junction bases unmatched: 8. This CDR3 is built from 14 residues. CDR1 is SGHRS, CDR2 YFSETQ, per germline. The CDR3 reads CASSPTGVWETQYF. CDR3 in DNA: TGCGCCAGCAGCCCAACAGGGGTTTGGGAGACCCAGTACTTC.

The chain recombines TRBV5-6 with TRBJ2-6; D uncertain. V gave up 0 bases and J gave up 0 bases, with 10 bases separating them. The CDR3 loop spans 17 amino acids. In germline, CDR1 is SGHDT, CDR2 YYEEEE. The CDR3 DNA reads as TGTGCCAGCAGCTTGGCCACAGAGAGCTCTGGGGCCAACGTCCTGACTTTC. This gives the protein CASSLATESSGANVLTF.

This clone was seen a handful of times. This chain joins TRBV7-9 and TRBJ1-1; a possible D gene is TRBD1 (6 bases). The germline V gene has CDR1 SEHNR and CDR2 FQNEAQ (reference sequence). The CDR3 contains 13 residues. V was clipped by 5 bases and J by 5 bases, with 12 bases between them. The CDR3 nucleotides read TGTGCCAGCAGCAACAGGGTGGGGACTGAAGCTTTCTTT. It translates to CASSNRVGTEAFF.

The V call is TRBV2, the J call TRBJ2-1, with a weak D call TRBD2 (5 bases). V was trimmed by 6 bases and J by 9 bases, leaving 18 bases between them. From germline, CDR1 is SNHLY and CDR2 FYNNEI. The CDR3 is 14 amino acids. The DNA of the CDR3 is TGTGCCAGCAGGGCGGAACTCTCTAGCTTTGAGCAGTTCTTC. Its translation is CASRAELSSFEQFF.

This clone was detected a few times. V usage is TRBV11-3 and J usage is TRBJ2-4; D is possibly TRBD2 (6 bases). CDR3 length: 12 residues. CDR1 and CDR2 from the germline V gene are SGHNT and YENEEA. Trimming stripped 1 base from V and 9 bases from J, with 7 bases between. The CDR3 reads CASSLGRGIQYF. Written as DNA, the CDR3 is TGTGCCAGCAGCTTAGGGCGGGGCATTCAGTACTTC.

CDR3 sequence (DNA): TGTGCCAGCAGTGAAGCCCCCAGGGTTAATTCACCCCTCCACTTT. It codes for CASSEAPRVNSPLHF. The J gene is TRBJ1-6, the V gene TRBV6-1; maybe TRBD1 (5 bases). Looked up from germline, CDR1 is MNHNS and CDR2 is SASEGT. With 0 bases removed from V and 6 bases from J, the gap between germline ends came to 9 bases. The CDR3 covers 15 residues.

The chain employs TRBV5-5 and TRBJ1-5, with unresolved D. The CDR3 totals 16 residues. Trimming pared 0 bases from V and 4 bases from J, leaving 14 bases between. From germline, CDR1 is SGHKS and CDR2 YYEKEE (reference sequence). DNA for the CDR3: TGTGCCAGCAGCTTGGAGACGGCGGTCTTAAATCAGCCCCAGCATTTT. Protein: CASSLETAVLNQPQHF.

The chain carries TRBV5-1 and TRBJ2-2; a possible D gene is TRBD1 (5 bases). Trimming shortened V by 0 bases and J by 10 bases, and 13 bases separated the two germline ends. Germline V CDR1 and CDR2: SGHRS, YFSETQ. The CDR3 totals 14 residues. The CDR3 sequence: CASSLDLQGAELFF. The CDR3 bases are TGCGCCAGCAGCTTGGATTTGCAGGGCGCGGAGCTGTTTTTT.

The V and J genes are TRBV10-1 and TRBJ2-5, with D perhaps TRBD1 (5 bases). Germline V CDR1 and CDR2: WNHNN, SYGVQD (reference sequence). The CDR3 covers 13 residues. With 2 bases removed from V and 1 base from J, the gap between germline ends came to 5 bases. CDR3 coding DNA: TGCGCCAGCAGTGAGGACAGCCAAGAGACCCAGTACTTC. Its translation: CASSEDSQETQYF.